This T cell receptor (beta chain) was profiled in a study of cytomegalovirus exposure and HLA in healthy donors. About the research overall: The platform used for the 95 to 150 validation repertoires matched that of the 650 to 750 first-cohort repertoires, a later analysis reported.

The germline V gene has CDR1 MNHEY and CDR2 SMNVEV (reference sequence). Trimming cost V 5 bases and J 2 bases, with 16 bases left between them. The CDR3 covers 15 residues. The table lists this clone with a few counts. The antigen is undetermined. Study-level findings and limits: Cytomegalovirus status was reportedly diagnosed by the classifier with high sensitivity and specificity. Researchers reported that a few CMV-associated chains were confirmed in vitro as CMV antigen-specific. Later, an analysis found that TCR clusters from the first cohort tended to co-occur in the 90 to 150 validation repertoires.

TCRdb's copy holds only in-frame clones and misses some; the assay was immunoSEQ multiplex PCR. The sample contains roughly 230,000 clones, around 91% of which appear only once. The chain joins TRBV27 to TRBJ2-7; D is ambiguous. The clonotype was recovered from a woman under 40 in good health and CMV-seronegative. The sequenced sample was PBMCs. In nucleotides, the CDR3 is TGTGCCAGCAGTAAAGGAGTAATCCTCCCCTACGAGCAGTACTTC. Its translation is CASSKGVILPYEQYF.